The clone carrying this TCR beta chain was seen only a few times. The table came from immunoSEQ multiplex PCR; TCRdb's copy has only in-frame clones and leaves some out. This sample yields approximately 50,000 clones, of which approximately 71% are seen a single time; less than 10% belongs to the top ten. These data originate in a study of T cell clones after liver transplantation. V shed 2 bases, J shed 12 bases, and the junction held 16 bases outside the gene matches. The CDR3 is 16 amino acids. The germline gives CDR1 PRHDT, CDR2 FYEKMQ (reference sequence). The sample here was CD4+ T cells from blood, taken more than 52 months after liver transplant. V gene TRBV13 combines with J gene TRBJ2-7; 10 nucleotides align to TRBD1. The TCR originated in a human patient who received a liver transplant. The T cells may come from the graft donor. In nucleotides, the CDR3 is TGTGCCAGCAGCTTAACCCGACAGGGGGCCCAGATTCCTACGTACTTC. Translation: CASSLTRQGAQIPTYF.